This T cell receptor beta chain was sequenced for a study of CD8+CD57+ T cells in acquired aplastic anemia. Patients selected for sequencing had displayed CD8+CD57+ cell expansion by flow cytometry. J lost 4 bases, V lost 1 base, and 10 bases had no gene match. There are 17 residues in the CDR3. Germline V gives CDR1 LNHDA, CDR2 SQIVND (reference sequence). Points from the study as a whole: Twenty-nine CD8+ CDR3 sequences were shared between patients and controls.

Comment on this clonotype: Its target is unknown.

The TCR beta profiling, which covered VDJ combination and CDR3 sequence, was carried out using genomic DNA as the template. TCRdb fed the reads into MiXCR, producing one record per CDR3 protein. The sample shows 200,000 to 250,000 distinct CDR3 sequences, roughly two thirds of them seen only once. The sequence derives from a human donor with aplastic anemia. Sequencing used sorted CD4+, CD8+, or CD8+CD57+ T cells (not recorded which) from PBMCs. The chain employs TRBV19 and TRBJ1-5, with 7 bases fitting TRBD1. The CDR3 coding sequence is TGTGCCAGTAGTATAGGGTGGGGGACAGCGATTAATCAGCCCCAGCATTTT. It codes for CASSIGWGTAINQPQHF. Full variable domain (rest looked up from reference TRBV19 and TRBJ1-5): DGGITQSPKYLFRKEGQNVTLSCEQNLNHDAMYWYRQDPGQGLRLIYYSQIVNDFQKGDIAEGYSVSREKKESFPLTVTSAQKNPTAFYLCASSIGWGTAINQPQHFGDGTRLSIL.